The sequence of this TCR beta chain was determined in a study of blood T cell repertoires in COVID-19. The overall study: Some COVID-19 samples were acute and others convalescent; all came from the United States, Italy and Spain.

In the study's own analysis: The authors estimated nucleated cell counts from reference gene primer amplification. Some clones are missing from TCRdb's copy, which holds only in-frame ones; the method was immunoSEQ multiplex PCR. V, J and clone size are taken as reported in that table, and D and trimming were inferred from the DNA itself. The table shows some 240,000 clones, with around 84% occurring only once. Participant reports of clinical history set cohort assignment. The V and J ends lost 3 bases and 1 base, in that order; junction bases with no gene match: 13. This CDR3 has 18 amino acids. The germline V gene has CDR1 MNHEY and CDR2 SMNVEV (reference sequence).

The chain uses TRBV27 and TRBJ1-1, with TRBD1 matching over 8 bases. The source material was PBMCs or T cells enriched from blood (not recorded which). This sequence was found in a man aged 25-45 years with acute COVID-19. In DNA form, the CDR3 reads TGTGCCAGCAGTTTCTCGGCAGGGGGCGGTGGAAGGAACACTGAAGCTTTCTTT. It yields the protein CASSFSAGGGGRNTEAFF.